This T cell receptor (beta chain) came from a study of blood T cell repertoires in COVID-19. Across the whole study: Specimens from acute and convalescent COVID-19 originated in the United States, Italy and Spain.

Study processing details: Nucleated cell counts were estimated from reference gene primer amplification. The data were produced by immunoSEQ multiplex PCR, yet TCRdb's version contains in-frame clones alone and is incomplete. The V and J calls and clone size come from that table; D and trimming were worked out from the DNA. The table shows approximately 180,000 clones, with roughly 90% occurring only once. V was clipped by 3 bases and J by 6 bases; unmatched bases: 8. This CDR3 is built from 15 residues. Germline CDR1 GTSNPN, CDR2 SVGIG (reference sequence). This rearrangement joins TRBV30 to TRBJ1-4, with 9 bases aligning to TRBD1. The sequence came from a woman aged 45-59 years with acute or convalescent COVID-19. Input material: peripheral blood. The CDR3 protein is CAWSPFGDRDEKLFF. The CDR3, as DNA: TGTGCCTGGAGCCCCTTTGGGGACAGGGATGAAAAACTGTTTTTT.